What follows are 13 T cell receptor beta chains derived from one specimen sequenced in a study of tumor-infiltrating lymphocytes in primary liver carcinoma. Using a constant-region primer together with ProtoScript II reverse transcriptase, TCR beta cDNA was made from approximately 0.55 ug of total RNA. Three nested multiplex PCR rounds of slightly modified ARM-PCR generated TCR beta libraries. The opening two PCR rounds, approximately 10 cycles each, paired TRBV1-TRBV30 forward primers with a C-beta reverse primer. Via MiXCR, TCRdb re-called the multiplex PCR reads, giving one row per CDR3 protein. The sample has around 79,000 distinct CDR3 sequences; roughly 71% are singletons. The source material, roughly 18-32 mg of unsorted bulk tissue, was used to co-extract RNA and DNA. Source material: tumor-adjacent normal liver tissue. These receptors all come from a middle-aged man with primary liver carcinoma and hepatitis B virus infection.

About this clonotype: Sequence at one end of the junction differs from germline and may be a read error. This rearrangement joins TRBV7-8 to TRBJ2-1, with D possibly being TRBD2 (6 bases). Germline values: CDR1 SGHVS, CDR2 FQNEAQ. CDR3 length equals 15 residues. The CDR3 here is CVSSAEGGTYNEQFF. CDR3 bases: TGTGTCAGCAGCGCCGAGGGAGGTACCTACAATGAGCAGTTCTTC.

This rearrangement joins TRBV4-3 to TRBJ1-1; no definite D call. Germline CDR1 reads LGHNA; CDR2 reads YSLEER. Trimming stripped 1 base from V and 7 bases from J, with 10 bases between. The CDR3 runs 13 residues. CDR3 sequence reads: CASSQVSHGEAFF. CDR3 coding DNA: TGCGCCAGCAGCCAAGTCTCACATGGTGAAGCTTTCTTT.

This clonotype was seen many times. The V call is TRBV5-1, the J call TRBJ2-7; D is possibly TRBD1 or TRBD2 (5 bases each). Germline loops: CDR1 SGHRS, CDR2 YFSETQ. The CDR3 covers 14 residues. Trimming left V 4 bases short and J 2 bases short, with 13 bases between. CDR3 in DNA: TGCGCCAGCAGCCCCCGGGACGGACCCTACGAGCAGTACTTC. Amino acid sequence: CASSPRDGPYEQYF.

The chain has TRBV28 and TRBJ2-5; weak D call: TRBD2 (5 bases). Germline CDR1 reads MDHEN; CDR2 reads SYDVKM. The CDR3 spans 13 residues. V dropped 10 bases and J dropped 7 bases, with 19 bases sitting between them. The CDR3 DNA is TGTGCCACTTACTACGACCGGGGTCGGACCCAGTACTTC. Its protein product is CATYYDRGRTQYF.

Note on this clonotype: No conserved phenylalanine or tryptophan ends this CDR3, so it is likely a read error. Because the CDR3's place on the DNA is in doubt, the DNA is left out and the CDR3 is given as listed by TCRdb. The chain combines TRBV10-1 with TRBJ1-1. CDR1 and CDR2 (germline): WNHNN, SYGVQD (reference sequence). The CDR3 extends over 13 residues, inclusive of both ends. CDR3 sequence: CASSESIVSEVFI.

The V call is TRBV10-3, the J call TRBJ2-1, with D possibly matching TRBD2 (6 bases). The CDR3 extends over 14 amino acids. The germline V and J ends were trimmed by 4 bases and 9 bases, with 16 bases remaining between them. The germline CDR1 and CDR2 sequences are ENHRY and SYGVKD. CDR3 sequence: CAISVRGKEGEQFF. The DNA for the CDR3 is TGTGCCATCAGTGTGAGGGGAAAGGAGGGTGAGCAGTTCTTC.

The genes are TRBV7-8 and TRBJ1-2, with 7 positions matching TRBD1. V lost 2 bases, J lost 4 bases, and 10 bases stayed unmatched. The CDR3 totals 16 residues. CDR1 is SGHVS, CDR2 FQNEAQ, per germline. The CDR3 reads CASSLTGRQGGYGYTF. DNA of the CDR3: TGTGCCAGCAGCTTAACGGGCCGACAGGGAGGCTATGGCTACACCTTC.

A single count supports this clonotype. This chain uses TRBV11-2 with TRBJ1-1; the match to TRBD1 covers 8 bases. Germline CDR1 SGHAT, CDR2 FQNNGV. The CDR3 covers 16 residues. After removal of 1 base from V and 5 bases from J, the junction contained 9 bases not matched to a gene. CDR3 loop: CASSLVYRGAGTEAFF. The CDR3 DNA reads TGTGCCAGCAGCTTAGTCTACAGGGGGGCGGGAACTGAAGCTTTCTTT.

This sequence joins TRBV28 and TRBJ1-1; D gene uncertain. CDR3 length equals 13 residues. Trimming cost V 3 bases and J 4 bases, with 9 bases left between them. Germline CDR1 and CDR2: MDHEN and SYDVKM. Here the CDR3 reads CASSFDMVTEAFF. The DNA for the CDR3 is TGTGCCAGCAGTTTCGACATGGTCACTGAAGCTTTCTTT.

This clonotype occurred many times. The genes are TRBV30 and TRBJ2-3, with a weak D call TRBD2 (5 bases). V gave up 3 bases and J gave up 6 bases, with 16 bases separating them. From germline, CDR1 is GTSNPN and CDR2 SVGIG (reference sequence). The CDR3 loop spans 14 amino acids. CDR3 amino acids: CAWSRTLGKDTQYF. DNA for the CDR3: TGTGCCTGGAGCAGGACTTTGGGGAAGGATACGCAGTATTTT.

This clonotype was observed a single time. The junction does not match germline at one end; this may be a read error. The CDR3 DNA sequence: TGCTGCGTTGAAGTTGGTCTAAATGAGCAGGTCTTC. Residues: CCVEVGLNEQVF. This chain links TRBV29-1 with TRBJ2-1; D is ambiguous. Germline CDR1 reads SQVTM; CDR2 reads ANQGSEA. This CDR3 has 12 amino acids.

Regarding this clonotype: Without the conserved terminal phenylalanine or tryptophan, this CDR3 likely stems from a read error. V gene TRBV29-1 combines with J gene TRBJ2-5; TRBD2 agrees at 10 bases. The CDR3 length is 14 residues. CDR1 and CDR2 from the germline V gene are SQVTM and ANQGSEA. J lost 7 bases, V lost 3 bases, and 8 bases had no gene match. Written as DNA, the CDR3 is TGCAGCGTTGAGCCTAGCGGGAGTACAGTGACCCAGTACCTC. Protein sequence: CSVEPSGSTVTQYL.

The genes are TRBV6-5 and TRBJ2-3, with 9 bases fitting TRBD1. Germline V CDR1 and CDR2: MNHEY, SVGAGI. After removal of 0 bases from V and 11 bases from J, the junction contained 9 bases not matched to a gene. The CDR3 spans 15 residues. CDR3 sequence: CASSYSRDRVEMQYF. As DNA, the CDR3 is TGTGCCAGCAGTTACTCCCGGGACAGGGTAGAAATGCAGTATTTT.